The rows below give T cell receptor beta chains drawn from one sample of a study of blood T cell repertoires in COVID-19. Sequencing was performed with immunoSEQ multiplex PCR; in TCRdb, only in-frame clones are kept and a portion is missing. The table includes hundreds of thousands of clones, roughly 90% detected once. The sequenced sample was peripheral blood. The receptor set was obtained from a woman between 65 and 79 years old with COVID-19, enrolled during active disease. The CDR3 runs from the conserved cysteine through the conserved F or W. A D gene is named only where the DNA matches it firmly. Clone sizes are given selectively: once, few, many, or a class where the clone is expanded.

d_gene	v_gene	j_gene	abundance	CDR3nt	CDR3aa
.	TRBV10-2	TRBJ1-2	.	TGCGCCAGCAGCAAGTCGGGGGGTTCTGGCTACACCTTC	CASSKSGGSGYTF
.	TRBV19	TRBJ1-2	.	TGTGCCAGTAGTCTTCACCCCATCCCCGGACAGTTACCTTATGGCTACACCTTC	CASSLHPIPGQLPYGYTF
.	TRBV19	TRBJ1-2	.	TGTGCCAGTAATGTTGGTTCACGCGACAGGTATGGCTACACCTTC	CASNVGSRDRYGYTF
.	TRBV12-3/TRBV12-4	TRBJ1-2	.	TGTGCCAGCACCCTGGGGCTTTATGGCTACACCTTC	CASTLGLYGYTF
.	TRBV7-3	TRBJ1-1	.	TGTGCCAGCAGCGCCCAGGGGCAGGGCACTGAAGCTTTCTTT	CASSAQGQGTEAFF
.	TRBV7-2	TRBJ2-7	.	TGTGCCAGCAGTCCCCGCCGGGGATTCTCCTACGAGCAGTACTTC	CASSPRRGFSYEQYF
.	TRBV29-1	TRBJ2-2	once	TGCAGCTCCAGACTAGCGAACACCGGGGAGCTGTTTTTT	CSSRLANTGELFF
TRBD2	TRBV3-1/TRBV3-2	TRBJ2-5	.	TGTGCCAGCAGCCAAGATCTTTGGCGGGGGGGCAAGGAGACCCAGTACTTC	CASSQDLWRGGKETQYF
TRBD1	TRBV10-3	TRBJ2-2	.	TGTGCCATCAGTGGAGGACAGGCGAACACCGGGGAGCTGTTTTTT	CAISGGQANTGELFF
.	TRBV7-2	TRBJ2-5	.	TGTGCCAGCAGCTCTCCCCAAGAGACCCAGTACTTC	CASSSPQETQYF